This T cell receptor beta chain is drawn from a study of blood T cells in healthy people across ages. It was around 10 milliliters of peripheral blood that were drawn from each donor. There are 14 residues in the CDR3. With 5 bases removed from V and 5 bases from J, the gap between germline ends came to 15 bases. Germline V gene data show CDR1 as MNHNS and CDR2 as SASEGT. On this clonotype itself: Antigen: not known.

Study-wide results and caveats: Naive CD4+ cell counts and diversity both ran higher in long-lived than in aged donors. As naive T cell percentage varied, TCR beta diversity correlated strongly with it.

Sample-barcoded 5' priming and a J-beta primer mix drove a second PCR of roughly 6 to 12 cycles. TCRdb used MiXCR to reprocess the 5' RACE reads, holding one entry per CDR3 protein. The repertoire includes 1.5 million to 1.9 million distinct CDR3 sequences, 35% to 45% of them detected once, and around 4% sits in the top ten. V is TRBV6-1 and J is TRBJ1-1; no definite D call. This TCR was recovered from a woman in her late teens or twenties in good health. Sequenced: blood. CDR3 coding DNA: TGTGCCAGCAGTCATCGTATTCGAGGGACTGAAGCTTTCTTT. The encoded protein is CASSHRIRGTEAFF.